This T cell receptor (beta chain) derives from a study of T-cell reconstitution after alpha-beta-depleted transplantation in children. Notes on the study in general: From newly produced T cells came most of the T-cell counts and diversity one year after transplant. Surviving recipient T cells and thymic progenitors accounted for the high day-60 TCRbeta diversity observed in some patients.

Construction of the TCRbeta library involved unique molecular identifiers. TCRdb called the PCR reads again in MiXCR, with one record for every CDR3 protein. The sample yields around 960,000 distinct CDR3 sequences, roughly 31% seen once. CDR3 length equals 15 residues. Trimming took 6 bases from V and 0 from J; bases not matched to a gene: 4. The germline V gene has CDR1 SEHNR and CDR2 FQNEAQ (reference sequence). Notes on this clonotype: Its matching antigen is unknown.

This sample comprised PBMCs, mostly from graft donor cells, obtained 360 days after TCRalphabeta/CD19-depleted stem cell transplant. The chain has TRBV7-9 and TRBJ2-3; the match to TRBD2 covers 9 bases. This receptor was taken from a boy under three years old who had a stem cell transplant for SCID, so the T cells may come from the graft donor. CDR3 region: CASRHLAGSTDTQYF. The CDR3 coding sequence is TGTGCCAGCAGGCATCTAGCGGGAAGCACAGATACGCAGTATTTT.